This T cell receptor beta chain derives from a study of T cell responses to AZD1222 COVID-19 vaccine. Whole-study findings and limits: Clonal diversity may have been underestimated in mostly white British donors.

Turning to this clone: Its antigen is as yet unknown.

The protocol was immunoSEQ multiplex PCR, while the TCRdb copy is restricted to in-frame clones and leaves out a portion. The sample has 42,000 or so clones; 80% to 90% are singletons. Germline CDR1 reads SGHTA; CDR2 reads FQGTGA. The V segment lost 1 base and the J segment 13 bases; nucleotides outside the gene matches: 9. The CDR3 spans 14 residues. This chain uses TRBV7-3 with TRBJ2-2; 7 bases align to TRBD2. The clonotype comes from an adult who received the MenACWY meningococcal vaccine as a control. The sample consisted of peripheral blood, taken 28 days after the second dose of the MenACWY control vaccine. Here the CDR3 DNA reads TGTGCCAGCAGCTTAAGGGCGGGAGAGGAGGCGCTGTTTTTT. Its translation: CASSLRAGEEALFF.